Following are 32 T cell receptor beta chains from one sample sequenced in a study of shared clonotypes between healthy human individuals. The repertoire was sequenced with immunoSEQ multiplex PCR; TCRdb's copy has only in-frame clones and lacks some. The data show some 1 million clones, with roughly 75% seen just once and roughly 1.5% held by the top ten. Sequenced sample: memory CD4+ T cells sorted from blood. The subset denotes: CD45RA-negative fraction. The receptors here all came from a man aged 18-30 years in good health.

This sequence joins TRBV4-2 and TRBJ1-5; D perhaps matches TRBD1 (5 bases). Trimming pared 1 base from V and 0 bases from J, leaving 16 bases between. Germline V gene lookup returns CDR1 LGHNA and CDR2 YNFKEQ. The CDR3 consists of 18 residues. The CDR3 loop reads CASSQAAGTGHSNQPQHF. CDR3 bases: TGTGCCAGCAGCCAAGCCGCGGGAACAGGCCATAGCAATCAGCCCCAGCATTTT.

The chain links TRBV30 to TRBJ2-3; 7 bases fit TRBD1. CDR1 and CDR2 (germline): GTSNPN, SVGIG (reference sequence). V lost 5 bases and J lost 2; bases outside the gene matches: 7. The CDR3 runs to 14 residues. The chain's CDR3 is CAWQGDRVTDTQYF. The CDR3 nucleotides read TGTGCCTGGCAGGGGGACAGAGTCACAGATACGCAGTATTTT.

The chain recombines TRBV28 with TRBJ1-5; D may be TRBD1 (5 bases). V gave up 6 bases and J gave up 6 bases, with 15 bases separating them. The CDR3 has 14 residues. Per germline, CDR1 MDHEN and CDR2 SYDVKM. The CDR3 loop is CASRPDHQGQPQHF. The CDR3 nucleotides are TGTGCCAGCAGACCCGATCACCAGGGTCAGCCCCAGCATTTT.

The chain uses TRBV25-1 and TRBJ1-2, with D possibly being TRBD1 (5 bases). The CDR3 has 14 residues. The germline CDR1 and CDR2 sequences are MGHDK and SYGVNS. V lost 6 bases, J lost 2 bases, and 13 bases lay in between. CDR3 coding DNA: TGTGCCAGCAGCGGACTCGGGACCAACTATGGCTACACCTTC. The encoded protein is CASSGLGTNYGYTF.

The gene calls are TRBV4-2 and TRBJ2-1, with D possibly TRBD2 on 5 matching bases. CDR1 is LGHNA, CDR2 YNFKEQ, per germline. The CDR3 loop spans 16 amino acids. Trimming left V 0 bases short and J 2 bases short, with 11 bases between. CDR3 sequence (DNA): TGTGCCAGCAGCCAAGATCAGGCTAGCCCCTACAATGAGCAGTTCTTC. Its translation: CASSQDQASPYNEQFF.

The rearrangement uses TRBV11-2 and TRBJ2-7, with TRBD1 as a possible D gene (6 bases). CDR1 and CDR2 (germline): SGHAT, FQNNGV. This CDR3 spans 15 amino acids. V lost 5 bases and J 3 bases, leaving 17 bases between the germline ends. The CDR3 DNA reads as TGTGCCAGCAGCCGAGCGCTCGGGACAAACTACGAGCAGTACTTC. This sequence encodes CASSRALGTNYEQYF.

The chain combines TRBV6-5 with TRBJ2-7; TRBD2 aligns across 9 bases. CDR3 length: 15 residues. V was pared by 0 bases and J by 7 bases, with 7 bases of the junction left unmatched. CDR1 is MNHEY and CDR2 is SVGAGI in the germline V gene. CDR3: CASSYSSLAGREQYF. The DNA for the CDR3 is TGTGCCAGCAGTTACTCTTCCCTAGCGGGACGAGAGCAGTACTTC.

V usage is TRBV6-5 and J usage is TRBJ1-1; D unresolved. The CDR3 extends over 14 amino acids. The V and J ends lost 8 bases and 2 bases respectively, with 15 bases between them. CDR1 is MNHEY and CDR2 is SVGAGI in the germline V gene. CDR3 DNA: TGTGCCAGCGTCGAGAGGGAGGGAAACACTGAAGCTTTCTTT. This codes for CASVEREGNTEAFF.

The chain is built from TRBV5-8 and TRBJ2-7, with unresolved D. Germline V gene data show CDR1 as SGHTS and CDR2 as YDEGEE. This CDR3 contains 14 residues. V gave up 4 bases and J gave up 3 bases, with 14 bases separating them. CDR3 bases: TGTGCCAGCAGCCCAAGGAAGGTCATCTACGAGCAGTACTTC. Its translation: CASSPRKVIYEQYF.

The chain couples TRBV30 to TRBJ2-1; no definite D call. The CDR3 totals 13 residues. The V end lost 2 bases, the J end lost 5 bases, and 10 bases lay between the germline ends. Germline CDR1 and CDR2: GTSNPN and SVGIG (reference sequence). As DNA, the CDR3 is TGTGCCTGGAGTACCCGCCCCAACAATGAGCAGTTCTTC. Its protein is CAWSTRPNNEQFF. The variable domain in full, with the rest retrieved from reference TRBV30 and TRBJ2-1, is SQTIHQWPATLVQPVGSPLSLECTVEGTSNPNLYWYRQAAGRGLQLLFYSVGIGQISSEVPQNLSASRPQDRQFILSSKKLLLSDSGFYLCAWSTRPNNEQFFGPGTRLTVL.

This clone was detected once. The V and J genes are TRBV19 and TRBJ1-5, with D possibly TRBD1 on 5 matching bases. Germline assignment: CDR1 LNHDA and CDR2 SQIVND (reference sequence). V lost 7 bases, J lost 0 bases, and 16 bases lay in between. CDR3 length: 16 residues. In DNA, the CDR3 is TGTGCCAGTACCCTCTCCCGGACATCTAGCAATCAGCCCCAGCATTTT. It codes for CASTLSRTSSNQPQHF.

J is TRBJ2-7 and V is TRBV15; tentatively, D is TRBD1 or TRBD2 (5 bases each). The germline V gene has CDR1 LNHNV and CDR2 YYDKDF (reference sequence). Trimming took off 3 bases at V and 3 bases at J, with 9 bases between the two ends. The CDR3 spans 13 residues. The CDR3 spells CATSRGTVYEQYF. The CDR3 DNA reads as TGTGCCACCAGCAGGGGGACGGTCTACGAGCAGTACTTC.

The chain combines TRBV28 with TRBJ1-3; D ambiguous. The CDR3 spans 15 residues. V was pared by 6 bases and J by 0 bases, with 12 bases between. Germline V gene lookup returns CDR1 MDHEN and CDR2 SYDVKM. The CDR3 region has the DNA TGTGCCAGCAGCTCCGTTCCGTACTCTGGAAACACCATATATTTT. It encodes CASSSVPYSGNTIYF. Combining the CDR3 with reference TRBV28 and TRBJ1-3 gives the whole variable domain DVKVTQSSRYLVKRTGEKVFLECVQDMDHENMFWYRQDPGLGLRLIYFSYDVKMKEKGDIPEGYSVSREKKERFSLILESASTNQTSMYLCASSSVPYSGNTIYFGEGSWLTVV.

The chain is built from TRBV7-9 and TRBJ1-2, with TRBD1 matching 7 bases. The CDR3 is made up of 14 amino acids. V trimming: 3 bases; J trimming: 0 bases; junction bases outside the gene matches: 1. Germline assignment: CDR1 SEHNR and CDR2 FQNEAQ (reference sequence). The CDR3 DNA sequence: TGTGCCAGCAGCTTCGGACAGGCTAACTATGGCTACACCTTC. It specifies CASSFGQANYGYTF.

V usage is TRBV5-1 and J usage is TRBJ1-2; D is uncertain. The V and J ends lost 0 bases and 0 bases respectively, with 9 bases between them. This CDR3 has 15 amino acids. The germline V gene encodes CDR1 SGHRS and CDR2 YFSETQ. The CDR3 DNA reads TGCGCCAGCAGCTTGGGACAAACAGCTAACTATGGCTACACCTTC. As protein: CASSLGQTANYGYTF.

This clone was counted a few times. The rearrangement joins TRBV6-1 to TRBJ1-2; D is unresolved. Trimming left V 7 bases short and J 7 bases short, with 16 bases between. Germline V lookup: CDR1 MNHNS, CDR2 SASEGT. CDR3 length: 13 residues. CDR3 bases: TGTGCCAGCACCCCCGAGGGAGAGGGTGGCTACACCTTC. Amino acids: CASTPEGEGGYTF.

The rearrangement uses TRBV9 and TRBJ2-7; tentatively, D is TRBD2 (6 bases). Germline-derived CDR1 and CDR2 are SGDLS and YYNGEE. V shed 1 base and J shed 2 bases, with 10 bases lying between them. The CDR3 loop spans 14 amino acids. This chain's CDR3 is CASSVRTGAYEQYF. The CDR3 DNA reads as TGTGCCAGCAGCGTAAGAACGGGAGCCTACGAGCAGTACTTC. The variable domain in full, with the rest retrieved from reference TRBV9 and TRBJ2-7, is DSGVTQTPKHLITATGQRVTLRCSPRSGDLSVYWYQQSLDQGLQFLIQYYNGEERAKGNILERFSAQQFPDLHSELNLSSLELGDSALYFCASSVRTGAYEQYFGPGTRLTVT.

The chain carries TRBV4-3 and TRBJ2-3; D is unresolved. Trimming removed 1 base from V and 2 bases from J, with 7 bases in between. The germline CDR1 and CDR2 sequences are LGHNA and YSLEER. This CDR3 region has 14 residues. This CDR3 reads CASSQGDPTDTQYF. The CDR3, as DNA: TGCGCCAGCAGCCAAGGTGACCCCACAGATACGCAGTATTTT.

V is TRBV7-2 and J is TRBJ2-5; D is possibly TRBD1 or TRBD2 (5 bases each). CDR3 length: 14 amino acids. V lost 4 bases and J 9 bases, leaving 18 bases between the germline ends. Germline lookup yields CDR1 SGHTA and CDR2 FQGNSA. The CDR3 protein is CASSSTGTVPAQYF. The DNA for the CDR3 is TGTGCCAGCAGCTCGACCGGGACCGTCCCGGCCCAGTACTTC.

This clone has just a few counts. The chain couples TRBV7-2 to TRBJ2-7; 9 nucleotides line up with TRBD1. The CDR3 extends over 15 amino acids. V shed 2 bases, J shed 2 bases, and the junction held 4 bases outside the gene matches. Germline V gene lookup returns CDR1 SGHTA and CDR2 FQGNSA. The DNA for the CDR3 is TGTGCCAGCAGCTTATACGGGACAGGGACCTACGAGCAGTACTTC. Translation: CASSLYGTGTYEQYF.

The chain couples TRBV30 to TRBJ2-5; the match to TRBD2 covers 9 bases. The assigned J gene may be wrong: the sequence end matches TRBJ2-7 better. This CDR3 comprises 15 residues. CDR1 is GTSNPN, CDR2 SVGIG, per germline (reference sequence). The CDR3 is CAWRWREGVSYEQYF. CDR3 bases: TGTGCCTGGAGATGGCGGGAGGGTGTGTCCTACGAGCAGTACTTC.

The genes are TRBV5-1 and TRBJ2-7; TRBD1 agrees at 8 bases. V trimming: 3 bases; J trimming: 8 bases; junction bases outside the gene matches: 10. There are 14 residues in the CDR3. CDR1 is SGHRS and CDR2 is YFSETQ in the germline V gene. The CDR3 DNA is TGCGCCAGCAGCTCTTCTTCGGACAGGGCTAAGCAGTACTTC. Residues: CASSSSSDRAKQYF. Full variable domain (outside the CDR3, taken from reference TRBV5-1 and TRBJ2-7): KAGVTQTPRYLIKTRGQQVTLSCSPISGHRSVSWYQQTPGQGLQFLFEYFSETQRNKGNFPGRFSGRQFSNSRSEMNVSTLELGDSALYLCASSSSSDRAKQYFGPGTRLTVT.

This chain joins TRBV13 and TRBJ2-3; 14 bases match TRBD2. CDR3 size: 21 residues. Germline V CDR1 and CDR2: PRHDT, FYEKMQ (reference sequence). J was trimmed by 4 bases and V by 3 bases; bases with no gene match: 18. The CDR3 coding sequence is TGTGCCAGCAGCTTTCACTTGCGGACTAGCGGGGGGCCTAGCTGGTCAGATACGCAGTATTTT. Amino acids: CASSFHLRTSGGPSWSDTQYF.

This sequence joins TRBV10-2 and TRBJ2-5; tentatively, D is TRBD1 (5 bases). The length of the CDR3 is 13 residues. Per the germline V gene, CDR1 is WSHSY and CDR2 is SAAADI. V was pared by 4 bases and J by 5 bases, with 11 bases between. The CDR3 region is CASSVGAWETQYF. The CDR3 coding sequence is TGCGCCAGCAGTGTTGGGGCGTGGGAGACCCAGTACTTC.

The chain links TRBV5-8 to TRBJ1-4; no firm D call. This CDR3 region has 16 residues. The germline V gene has CDR1 SGHTS and CDR2 YDEGEE. The V gene lost 4 bases and the J gene lost 0 bases, with 13 bases spanning the gap. The CDR3 sequence is CASSHEYSATNEKLFF. The CDR3 DNA reads as TGTGCCAGCAGCCACGAGTACAGCGCAACTAATGAAAAACTGTTTTTT.

The rearrangement uses TRBV5-1 and TRBJ2-3, with 7 positions matching TRBD2. The CDR3 consists of 16 residues. The junction had 9 bases not matched to a gene; V was cut back by 0 bases and J by 5 bases. Germline V gene sequence: CDR1 SGHRS, CDR2 YFSETQ. CDR3 in amino acids: CASSLALVAGGDTQYF. Written as DNA, the CDR3 is TGCGCCAGCAGCTTGGCCCTGGTAGCGGGCGGAGATACGCAGTATTTT.

To note about this clone: A read error is likely here: a far larger clone is one base away. The chain is built from TRBV30 and TRBJ1-3; D call uncertain. There are 13 residues in the CDR3. Per the germline V gene, CDR1 is GTSNPN and CDR2 is SVGIG (reference sequence). The V end lost 1 base, the J end lost 2 bases, and 6 bases lay between the germline ends. CDR3 nucleotide sequence: TGTGCCTGGAGTGGTAAGGCTGGAAACACCATATATTTT. The encoded protein is CAWSGKAGNTIYF.

This clone was found a few times. Different DNA sequences within this sample yield the same CDR3. The chain joins TRBV7-9 to TRBJ2-3; perhaps TRBD1 as D (5 bases). The V end lost 0 bases, the J end lost 1 base, and 5 bases lay between the germline ends. This CDR3 is 14 amino acids long. Germline V gene sequence: CDR1 SEHNR, CDR2 FQNEAQ (reference sequence). CDR3 nucleotides: TGTGCCAGCAGCTTAGCACAGGGCACAGATACGCAGTATTTT. Translation: CASSLAQGTDTQYF.

This chain uses TRBV6-1 with TRBJ2-7; D might be TRBD1 or TRBD2, each matching 5 bases. The CDR3 covers 16 residues. From germline, CDR1 is MNHNS and CDR2 SASEGT. Trimming pared 2 bases from V and 0 bases from J, leaving 14 bases between. The CDR3 is CASSESGTGSSYEQYF. DNA for the CDR3: TGTGCCAGCAGTGAATCGGGGACGGGGAGCTCCTACGAGCAGTACTTC.

This clone turned up a few times. The gene calls are TRBV4-1 and TRBJ2-5, with D perhaps given as TRBD1 or TRBD2 (5 bases each). Germline CDR1 is MGHRA and CDR2 is YSYEKL. Between the trimmed V and J ends, which lost 5 bases and 2 bases, there was a span of 9 bases. CDR3 length: 13 residues. This CDR3 is CASSVGPQETQYF. CDR3 coding DNA: TGCGCCAGCAGCGTGGGACCGCAAGAGACCCAGTACTTC.

The CDR3 DNA sequence: TGTGCCAGCTCACCCTCGTCTAGCAGCACAGATACGCAGTATTTT. Translating gives CASSPSSSSTDTQYF. The V gene is TRBV18, the J gene TRBJ2-3, with D perhaps matching TRBD2 (5 bases). CDR3 length: 15 amino acids. Trimming shortened V by 3 bases and J by 0 bases, and 10 bases separated the two germline ends. The germline CDR1 and CDR2 sequences are KGHSH and LQKENI.

CDR3 in DNA: TGTGCCAGCACCCCCTCGACCTTCCAGGTCTCCTACGAGCAGTACTTC. This codes for CASTPSTFQVSYEQYF. The V gene is TRBV11-2, the J gene TRBJ2-7; no clear D. This CDR3 spans 16 amino acids. Germline V gives CDR1 SGHAT, CDR2 FQNNGV. The ends were cut back, 7 bases at V and 0 bases at J, with 19 bases in the middle.